These T cell receptor beta chains were read from a single sample in a study of cytomegalovirus exposure and HLA in healthy donors. Method: immunoSEQ multiplex PCR; TCRdb's copy keeps in-frame clones and lacks some. This listing includes approximately 80,000 clones. The sample consisted of PBMCs. These receptors originate from a young woman in good health and CMV-seronegative. Each CDR3 is given with its conserved first and last residue. D genes are given only for firm matches.

D gene	V gene	J gene	CDR3 protein	CDR3 DNA
NA	TRBV10-3	TRBJ1-6	CAISEQGNSPLHF	TGTGCCATCAGTGAACAGGGAAATTCACCCCTCCACTTT
NA	TRBV2	TRBJ2-1	CASSEDRGLINEQFF	TGTGCCAGCAGTGAAGACAGAGGGCTGATCAATGAGCAGTTCTTC
NA	TRBV5-4	TRBJ1-6	CASSLDNEVPPLHF	TGTGCCAGCAGCCTGGACAACGAAGTTCCACCCCTCCACTTT
TRBD1	TRBV30	TRBJ2-3	CAWSDGQGGTDTQYF	TGTGCCTGGAGTGACGGACAGGGGGGCACAGATACGCAGTATTTT
NA	TRBV7-2	TRBJ1-1	CASSLDGRVANTEAFF	TGTGCCAGCAGCTTAGATGGCAGGGTGGCAAACACTGAAGCTTTCTTT
TRBD2	TRBV19	TRBJ2-1	CASSSRLAEARAEWQFF	TGTGCCAGTAGTAGCCGACTAGCGGAAGCCCGGGCGGAGTGGCAGTTCTTC
NA	TRBV28	TRBJ1-3	CASRLRSGNTIYF	TGTGCCAGCAGACTCCGCTCTGGAAACACCATATATTTT
TRBD1	TRBV28	TRBJ1-5	CASSRTGVGNQPQHF	TGTGCCAGCAGCCGAACAGGGGTAGGGAATCAGCCCCAGCATTTT
NA	TRBV5-1	TRBJ2-2	CASSVRDSANTGELFF	TGCGCCAGCAGTGTCCGGGACTCCGCGAACACCGGGGAGCTGTTTTTT
NA	TRBV1	TRBJ2-5	CTSSQERPGLAQETQYF	TGCACCAGCAGCCAAGAACGGCCAGGACTAGCACAAGAGACCCAGTACTTC
NA	TRBV25-1	TRBJ2-3	CARTSWSWRGTDTQYF	TGTGCCAGAACTAGTTGGAGTTGGCGGGGCACAGATACGCAGTATTTT
TRBD2	TRBV29-1	TRBJ2-2	CSGGVAGSTGELFF	TGCAGCGGGGGGGTAGCGGGATCCACCGGGGAGCTGTTTTTT
TRBD2	TRBV6-6	TRBJ2-1	CASSQISSGGAYEQFF	TGTGCCAGCAGTCAAATTTCTAGCGGGGGGGCCTATGAGCAGTTCTTC
TRBD1	TRBV14	TRBJ2-1	CASSQGGPGQGWWKFF	TGTGCCAGCAGCCAAGGGGGCCCGGGACAGGGGTGGTGGAAGTTCTTC
TRBD1	TRBV5-1	TRBJ1-1	CASSLGGFNTEAFF	TGCGCCAGCAGCTTAGGGGGCTTTAACACTGAAGCTTTCTTT
TRBD1	TRBV2	TRBJ1-4	CASSDRGTGYEKLFF	TGTGCCAGCAGTGATCGCGGGACAGGGTATGAAAAACTGTTTTTT
TRBD2	TRBV7-9	TRBJ2-3	CASTPLAESTDTQYF	TGTGCCAGCACCCCACTAGCGGAGTCCACAGATACGCAGTATTTT
NA	TRBV5-6	TRBJ1-2	CASSLGGAESYGYTF	TGTGCCAGCAGCTTAGGAGGGGCTGAGAGCTATGGCTACACCTTC
TRBD1	TRBV30	TRBJ1-4	CALERGQGFNEKLFF	TGTGCTTTGGAAAGGGGACAGGGTTTTAATGAAAAACTGTTTTTT
NA	TRBV5-1	TRBJ2-1	CASSLGSDNEQFF	TGCGCCAGCAGCTTGGGGTCAGACAATGAGCAGTTCTTC
TRBD1	TRBV19	TRBJ1-2	CASKPGQGRGDGYTF	TGTGCCAGTAAACCGGGACAGGGACGCGGAGACGGCTACACCTTC
NA	TRBV15	TRBJ1-3	CATSRASSTGTGNTIYF	TGTGCCACCAGCAGAGCTTCGTCAACAGGGACGGGAAACACCATATATTTT
TRBD2	TRBV19	TRBJ2-2	CASISLAGGPSTGELFF	TGTGCCAGTATCTCCTTGGCGGGGGGGCCGAGCACCGGGGAGCTGTTTTTT
NA	TRBV19	TRBJ1-2	CASSSQGRTGYTF	TGTGCCAGTAGTTCTCAGGGTAGAACTGGCTACACCTTC